The present T cell receptor beta chain was sequenced within a study of circulating CD8 cells and anti-PD-1 response in melanoma. Study-wide points: Published repertoire comparisons used only baseline and M1 samples.

TCR libraries were prepared from approximately 15 ng of total RNA with the QIAseq Immune Repertoire TCR panel. Each CDR3 protein gets one entry after TCRdb re-called the reads with MiXCR. The data hold over a thousand distinct CDR3 sequences, with 9.5% to 12% observed a single time. This clonotype qualifies as medium-sized. Its antigen is as yet unknown. V was pared by 6 bases and J by 4 bases, with 7 bases between. The V gene's germline CDR1 is SNHLY and CDR2 FYNNEI. The CDR3 sequence is 12 residues long. Sorting of live CD3+CD8+TCRalphabeta+ cells by PD-1 and/or TIGIT gave four subsets. This TCR derives from a human donor with melanoma. The V and J genes are TRBV2 and TRBJ1-5; no clear D. This specimen was CD8+ T cells from PBMCs, taken at baseline or after one month of anti-PD-1 therapy (not recorded which). As DNA, the CDR3 is TGTGCCAGCAGGACGATTAATCAGCCCCAGCATTTT. Protein sequence: CASRTINQPQHF.